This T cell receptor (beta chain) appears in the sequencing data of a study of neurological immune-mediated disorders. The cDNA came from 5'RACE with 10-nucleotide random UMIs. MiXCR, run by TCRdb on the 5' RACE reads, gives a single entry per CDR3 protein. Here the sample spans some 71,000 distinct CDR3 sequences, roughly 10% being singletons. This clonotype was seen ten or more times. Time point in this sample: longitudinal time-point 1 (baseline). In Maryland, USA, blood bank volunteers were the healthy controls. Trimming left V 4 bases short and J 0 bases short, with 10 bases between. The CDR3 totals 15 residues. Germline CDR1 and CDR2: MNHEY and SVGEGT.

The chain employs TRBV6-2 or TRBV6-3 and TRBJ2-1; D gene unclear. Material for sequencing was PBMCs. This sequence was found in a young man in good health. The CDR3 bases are TGTGCCAGCAGTTCCATCACCCCCTCCTACAATGAGCAGTTCTTC. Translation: CASSSITPSYNEQFF.